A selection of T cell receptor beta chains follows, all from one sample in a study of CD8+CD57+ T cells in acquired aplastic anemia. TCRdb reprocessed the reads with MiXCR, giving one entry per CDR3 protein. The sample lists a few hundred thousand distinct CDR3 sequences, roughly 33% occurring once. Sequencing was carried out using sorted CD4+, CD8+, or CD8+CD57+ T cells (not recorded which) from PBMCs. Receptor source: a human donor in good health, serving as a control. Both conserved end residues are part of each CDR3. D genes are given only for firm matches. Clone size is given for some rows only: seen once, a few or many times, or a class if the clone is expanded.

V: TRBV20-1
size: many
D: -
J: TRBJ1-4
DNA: TGCAGTGCCATCCTCACGGGGGGCGGTGGGATAACTAATGAAAAACTGTTTTTT
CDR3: CSAILTGGGGITNEKLFF

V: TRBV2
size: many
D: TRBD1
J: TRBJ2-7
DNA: TGTGCCACCTACGGGACAGGGGCCTCCTACGAGCAGTACTTC
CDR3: CATYGTGASYEQYF

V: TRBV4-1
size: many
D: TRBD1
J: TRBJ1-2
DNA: TGCGCCAGCAGCCATCCGACAGGGGGCAAGTATGGCTACACCTTC
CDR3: CASSHPTGGKYGYTF

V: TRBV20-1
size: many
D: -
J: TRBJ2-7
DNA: TGCAGTGCTAGAGAGGGACTGGGCCCATCCTACGAGCAGTACTTC
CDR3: CSAREGLGPSYEQYF

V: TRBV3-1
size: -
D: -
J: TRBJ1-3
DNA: TGTGCCAGCAGCCCTGGGACGGACTCTGGAAACACCATATATTTT
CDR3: CASSPGTDSGNTIYF

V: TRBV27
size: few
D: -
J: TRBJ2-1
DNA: TGTGCCAGCAGTTTAACGGGACTCAATGAGCAGTTCTTC
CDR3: CASSLTGLNEQFF

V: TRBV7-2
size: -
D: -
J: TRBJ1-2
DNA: TGTGCCAGCGCCTTACAGAACTATGGCTACACCTTC
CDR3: CASALQNYGYTF

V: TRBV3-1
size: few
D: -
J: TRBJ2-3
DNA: TGTGCTAGCAGCCAATTGAACACAGATACGCAGTATTTT
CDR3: CASSQLNTDTQYF

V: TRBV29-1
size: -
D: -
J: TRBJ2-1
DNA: TGCAGCGTTGGGGGCGGGGAGCACAATGAGCAGTTCTTC
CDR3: CSVGGGEHNEQFF

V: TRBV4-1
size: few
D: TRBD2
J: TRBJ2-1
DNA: TGCGCCAGCAGCCAAGATTCGGTAGGGGTTCTAGCGGGAGGGCCCGAGCAGTTCTTC
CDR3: CASSQDSVGVLAGGPEQFF

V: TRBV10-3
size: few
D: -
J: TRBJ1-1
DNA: TGTGCCAGCAGTTCCAACACCGTGAACACTGAAGCTTTCTTT
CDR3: CASSSNTVNTEAFF

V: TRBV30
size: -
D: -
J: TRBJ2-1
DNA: TGTGCCTGGGGGAGATCCAATGAGCAGTTCTTC
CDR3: CAWGRSNEQFF